This TCR beta chain was sequenced during a study of T cells in Graves' hyperthyroidism and ophthalmopathy. About the research overall: Peripheral blood samples were taken at initial diagnosis, prior to any treatment.

Broader study findings: Most thyroid clonotypes with frequency above 0.001 were detected in blood. By a 13 V-J model, ophthalmopathy was set apart from stable hyperthyroidism.

This CDR3 comprises 14 residues. V shed 1 base and J shed 8 bases, with 15 bases lying between them. Looked up from germline, CDR1 is DFQATT and CDR2 is SNEGSKA (reference sequence). As to this clonotype: Its antigen remains unidentified.

Uncontrolled infection, other autoimmune disease, pregnancy or lactation excluded patients. Amplification yielded TCR beta CDR3 regions, with RNA transcripts as the source. In the first-round RT-PCR of the TCR CDR3, the HTBI primer set was used. TCRdb reprocessed the multiplex PCR reads via MiXCR and lists one record per CDR3 protein. The sample yields hundreds of thousands of distinct CDR3 sequences, around 15% seen once. The sample comprised blood. This receptor was taken from a woman aged 18-29 years with Graves' hyperthyroidism. This chain links TRBV20-1 with TRBJ2-1; D perhaps matches TRBD1 (7 bases). CDR3 loop: CSARARTGGDEQFF. The CDR3 DNA is TGCAGTGCTAGAGCCAGGACAGGAGGGGATGAGCAGTTCTTC.